This TCR beta chain was identified during a study of blood T cell repertoires in COVID-19. The method was immunoSEQ multiplex PCR; TCRdb's version includes in-frame clones alone and lacks a portion of them. Counted here are about 45,000 clones, about 80% occurring once; the ten biggest clones make up about 20%. This clone was seen more than once but under ten times. Germline CDR1 is SEHNR and CDR2 is FQNEAQ (reference sequence). Trimming took off 5 bases at V and 8 bases at J, with 16 bases between the two ends. CDR3 length: 15 residues. V usage is TRBV7-9 and J usage is TRBJ1-6; no clear D. The sample was peripheral blood. The receptor was isolated from an older man with acute or convalescent COVID-19. The DNA of the CDR3 is TGTGCCAGCAGCCAGCCAGGAAATTTTGATTCACCCCTCCACTTT. Residues: CASSQPGNFDSPLHF. Filled out from reference TRBV7-9 and TRBJ1-6, the complete variable domain reads DTGVSQNPRHKITKRGQNVTFRCDPISEHNRLYWYRQTLGQGPEFLTYFQNEAQLEKSRLLSDRFSAERPKGSFSTLEIQRTEQGDSAMYLCASSQPGNFDSPLHFGNGTRLTVT.